Each of the 8 T cell receptor beta chains below was sequenced from the same sample in a study of T-cell reconstitution after alpha-beta-depleted transplantation in children. Preparation of the TCRbeta library used unique molecular identifiers. MiXCR, run by TCRdb on the PCR reads, gives a single entry per CDR3 protein. The table records over 200,000 distinct CDR3 sequences, about 9.5% of them present only once. Here the sequenced sample was PBMCs from the stem cell graft donor, taken from the stem cell graft. These receptors were taken from a human donor who donated a stem cell graft to a child with acute lymphoblastic leukemia.

In this sample, this clonotype turned up many times. The J gene is TRBJ1-1, the V gene TRBV27; 8 bases are shared with TRBD1. Looked up from germline, CDR1 is MNHEY and CDR2 is SMNVEV (reference sequence). J was trimmed by 4 bases and V by 7 bases; bases with no gene match: 11. CDR3 length: 15 residues. The CDR3 coding sequence is TGTGCCAGCACCATACGACAGGGGCTCAGCACTGAAGCTTTCTTT. This gives the protein CASTIRQGLSTEAFF.

Only a few counts were recorded for this clonotype. The V and J genes are TRBV7-9 and TRBJ1-1; no firm D call. V lost 2 bases and J lost 3, with 10 bases in between. This CDR3 contains 14 residues. CDR1 and CDR2 (germline): SEHNR, FQNEAQ (reference sequence). The DNA for the CDR3 is TGTGCCAGCAGCTTAATTGATAGCGACACTGAAGCTTTCTTT. Encoded protein: CASSLIDSDTEAFF.

V is TRBV10-1 and J is TRBJ2-7; no definite D call. Germline V gene data show CDR1 as WNHNN and CDR2 as SYGVQD (reference sequence). The CDR3 has 11 amino acids. V lost 0 bases and J 3 bases, leaving 0 bases between the germline ends. CDR3 in DNA: TGCGCCAGCAGTGAGTCCTACGAGCAGTACTTC. Its translation is CASSESYEQYF.

This chain links TRBV5-6 with TRBJ1-1, with D unclear. Germline V gives CDR1 SGHDT, CDR2 YYEEEE. The CDR3 runs 13 residues. V was shortened by 5 bases and J by 1 base, with 9 bases between the two germline ends. The DNA for the CDR3 is TGTGCCAGCAGAGGCAAGTGGAACACTGAAGCTTTCTTT. It translates to CASRGKWNTEAFF.

The gene calls are TRBV27 and TRBJ2-3; 8 bases map to TRBD2. Germline V gene sequence: CDR1 MNHEY, CDR2 SMNVEV (reference sequence). CDR3 length: 14 residues. The ends lost 7 bases at V and 3 bases at J; junction bases unmatched: 6. The CDR3 DNA reads as TGTGCCAGCACCGGGGGGGGGCAGACAGATACGCAGTATTTT. It is translated as CASTGGGQTDTQYF.

This clonotype appeared many times. The rearrangement joins TRBV4-3 to TRBJ2-5; the D gene is possibly TRBD2 (5 bases). There are 15 residues in the CDR3. Trimming took 0 bases from V and 5 from J, leaving 13 bases between them. Germline lookup yields CDR1 LGHNA and CDR2 YSLEER. The CDR3 DNA reads as TGCGCCAGCAGCCAAGATCTACTAGTTGGGGAGACCCAGTACTTC. It translates to CASSQDLLVGETQYF.

This chain joins TRBV12-3 or TRBV12-4 and TRBJ1-1; D is possibly TRBD1 (5 bases). The CDR3 covers 13 residues. Trimming removed 3 bases at V and 5 bases at J, with 10 bases between. CDR3 in amino acids: CASSFSRVTEAFF. CDR3 sequence (DNA): TGTGCCAGCAGTTTCTCCAGGGTAACTGAAGCTTTCTTT.

The chain has TRBV7-2 and TRBJ2-5; 8 nucleotides align to TRBD2. This CDR3 has 14 residues. Germline loops: CDR1 SGHTA, CDR2 FQGNSA. V was clipped by 5 bases and J by 5 bases; unmatched bases: 7. CDR3 DNA sequence: TGTGCCAGCAGCGTCATAGCGGGATACGAGACCCAGTACTTC. Its translation is CASSVIAGYETQYF.